The T cell receptor beta chain described here comes from a study of human T cells and chemical hapten exposure. This clonotype occurred many times. Time point specified: patch test 2, 6 weeks after DPC sensitization. Treatment given: therapeutic diphenylcyclopropenone sensitization with weekly scalp DPC. MiXCR was run by TCRdb on the RACE reads, yielding one entry per CDR3 protein. The sample has about 40,000 distinct CDR3 sequences, around 3% seen once. This receptor was taken from a middle-aged man with alopecia areata. Some clones in this sample may be carry-over from other donors' samples. Specimen: whole blood, collected in connection with sensitization to the hapten diphenylcyclopropenone (DPC).

CDR3 sequence reads: CASSENFAHTALNTGELFF. In DNA, the CDR3 is TGCGCCAGCAGTGAGAATTTTGCCCACACGGCTTTAAACACCGGGGAGCTGTTTTTT. The rearrangement uses TRBV10-1 and TRBJ2-2; D remains unclear. CDR1 and CDR2 from the germline V gene are WNHNN and SYGVQD (reference sequence). With 2 bases removed from V and 2 bases from J, the gap between germline ends came to 21 bases. The CDR3 length is 19 residues.